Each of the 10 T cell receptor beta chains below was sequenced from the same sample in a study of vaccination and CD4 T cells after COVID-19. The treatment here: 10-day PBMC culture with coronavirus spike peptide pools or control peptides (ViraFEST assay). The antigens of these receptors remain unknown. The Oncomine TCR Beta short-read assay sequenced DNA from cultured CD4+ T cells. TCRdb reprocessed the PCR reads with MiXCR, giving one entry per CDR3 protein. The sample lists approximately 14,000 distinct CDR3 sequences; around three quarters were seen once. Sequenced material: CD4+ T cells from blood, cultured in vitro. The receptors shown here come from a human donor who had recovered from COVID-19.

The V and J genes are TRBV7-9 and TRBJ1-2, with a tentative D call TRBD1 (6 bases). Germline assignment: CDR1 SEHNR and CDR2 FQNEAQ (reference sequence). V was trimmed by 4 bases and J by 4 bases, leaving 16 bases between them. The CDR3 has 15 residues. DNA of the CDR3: TGTGCCAGCAGCTCCCTCAGACAGGAGACCTATGGCTACACCTTC. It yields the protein CASSSLRQETYGYTF.

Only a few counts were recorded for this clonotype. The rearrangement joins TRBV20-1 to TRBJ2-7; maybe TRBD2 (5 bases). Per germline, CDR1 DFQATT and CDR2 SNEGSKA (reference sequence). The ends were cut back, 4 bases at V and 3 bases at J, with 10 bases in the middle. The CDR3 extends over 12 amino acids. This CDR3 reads CSATLGSYEQYF. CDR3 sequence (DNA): TGCAGTGCTACTCTTGGGAGCTACGAGCAGTACTTC.

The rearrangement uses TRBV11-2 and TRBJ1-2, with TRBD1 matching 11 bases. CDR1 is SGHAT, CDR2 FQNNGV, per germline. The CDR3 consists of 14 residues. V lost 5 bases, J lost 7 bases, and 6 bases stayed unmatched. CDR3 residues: CASSTDRGRGGYTF. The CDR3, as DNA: TGTGCCAGCAGCACGGACAGGGGGCGGGGTGGCTACACCTTC.

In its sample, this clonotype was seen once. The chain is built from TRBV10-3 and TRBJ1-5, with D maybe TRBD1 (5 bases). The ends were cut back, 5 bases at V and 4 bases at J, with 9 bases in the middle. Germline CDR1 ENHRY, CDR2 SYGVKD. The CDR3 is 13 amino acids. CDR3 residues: CAISYDSNQPQHF. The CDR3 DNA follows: TGTGCCATCAGTTATGACAGTAATCAGCCCCAGCATTTT.

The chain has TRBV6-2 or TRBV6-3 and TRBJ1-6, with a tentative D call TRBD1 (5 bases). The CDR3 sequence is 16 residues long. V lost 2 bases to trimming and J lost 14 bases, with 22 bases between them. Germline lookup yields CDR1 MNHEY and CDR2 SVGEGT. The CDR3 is CASSYPAWGSVAALHF. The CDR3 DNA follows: TGTGCCAGCAGTTACCCCGCTTGGGGGTCCGTTGCAGCCCTCCACTTT.

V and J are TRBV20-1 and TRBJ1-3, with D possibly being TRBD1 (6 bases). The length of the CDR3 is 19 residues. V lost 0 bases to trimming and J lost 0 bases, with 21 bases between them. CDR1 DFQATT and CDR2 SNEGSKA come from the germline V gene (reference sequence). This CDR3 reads CSAREPRDTIDYSGNTIYF. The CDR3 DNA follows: TGCAGTGCTAGAGAACCGAGGGACACTATCGACTACTCTGGAAACACCATATATTTT.

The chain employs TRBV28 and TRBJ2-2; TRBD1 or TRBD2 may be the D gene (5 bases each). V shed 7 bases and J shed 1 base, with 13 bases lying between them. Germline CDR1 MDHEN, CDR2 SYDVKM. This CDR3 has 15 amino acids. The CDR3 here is CASKWDARNTGELFF. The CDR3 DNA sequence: TGTGCCAGCAAGTGGGACGCCCGGAACACCGGGGAGCTGTTTTTT.

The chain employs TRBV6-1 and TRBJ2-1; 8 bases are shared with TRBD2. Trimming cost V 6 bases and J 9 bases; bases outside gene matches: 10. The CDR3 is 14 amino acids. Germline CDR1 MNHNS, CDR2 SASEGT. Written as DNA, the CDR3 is TGTGCCAGCAGCCCCGGACTAGCCGGGGTTGAGCAGTTCTTC. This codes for CASSPGLAGVEQFF.

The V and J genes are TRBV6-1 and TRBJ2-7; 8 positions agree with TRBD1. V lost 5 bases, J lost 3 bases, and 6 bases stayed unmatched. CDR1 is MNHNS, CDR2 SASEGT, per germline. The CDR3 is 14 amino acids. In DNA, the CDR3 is TGTGCCAGCAGTCGTCAGGGGGCGGGCTACGAGCAGTACTTC. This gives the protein CASSRQGAGYEQYF.

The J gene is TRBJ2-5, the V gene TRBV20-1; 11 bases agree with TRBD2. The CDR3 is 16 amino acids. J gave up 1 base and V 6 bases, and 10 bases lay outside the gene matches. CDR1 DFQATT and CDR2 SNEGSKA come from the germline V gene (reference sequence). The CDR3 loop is CSATGTSGPFQETQYF. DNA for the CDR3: TGCAGTGCGACTGGGACTAGCGGTCCATTCCAAGAGACCCAGTACTTC.